This T cell receptor (beta chain) was sequenced in a study of cytomegalovirus exposure and HLA in healthy donors. Whole-study findings and limits: Highly shared variants forming one cluster were likely a sequencing artifact. Accurate predictions that matched the HLA-A and HLA-B alleles of most subjects were reportedly made from TCR beta sequences. Using a false discovery rate of 0.05, a later analysis showed that 15,000 to 20,000 TCR beta sequences were associated with HLA alleles.

V was clipped by 4 bases and J by 3 bases; unmatched bases: 3. Germline values: CDR1 MNHEY, CDR2 SMNVEV (reference sequence). There are 14 residues in the CDR3. Notes on this clone: Antigen specificity is unknown.

The PCR was carried out with 60 Vbeta primers and 13 Jbeta primers. The repertoire was sequenced with immunoSEQ multiplex PCR; TCRdb's copy has only in-frame clones and lacks some. The data hold around 110,000 clones, with roughly 83% observed a single time. The chain joins TRBV27 to TRBJ2-7; TRBD2 matches 10 bases. Sequencing input: PBMCs. The sequence came from a woman aged 18-29 years in good health and CMV-seropositive. The CDR3 loop reads CASSSTSGFYEQYF. CDR3 sequence (DNA): TGTGCCAGCAGTTCGACTAGCGGGTTCTACGAGCAGTACTTC.